The clone carrying this TCR beta chain has at least ten counts. Amplified TCR beta CDR3 regions came from RNA transcripts. HTBI primers were the set used in a first-round RT-PCR of the TCR CDR3. TCRdb used MiXCR to reprocess the multiplex PCR reads, holding one entry per CDR3 protein. The data show around 340,000 distinct CDR3 sequences, approximately 22% seen once. The record originates from a study of T cells in Graves' hyperthyroidism and ophthalmopathy. Study-level information: Any treatment followed the collection of peripheral blood at initial diagnosis.

The sequenced material came from blood. This TCR derives from a woman aged 45-65 years with Graves' hyperthyroidism.

The CDR3 loop reads CASSPAAENQPQHF. The CDR3 DNA is TGTGCCAGCAGCCCGGCAGCTGAAAATCAGCCCCAGCATTTT. This sequence joins TRBV6-1 and TRBJ1-5; no definite D call. V shed 6 bases and J shed 4 bases, with 13 bases lying between them. CDR1 is MNHNS and CDR2 is SASEGT in the germline V gene. The length of the CDR3 is 14 residues.